The clone carrying this T cell receptor beta chain came up a few times. The target antigen is unknown. Ophthalmopathic donors had moderate-to-severe activity, CAS ≥3 and NOSPECS ≥4, with disease that had lasted under 3 months. CDR1 is DFQATT and CDR2 is SNEGSKA in the germline V gene (reference sequence). Trimming pared 2 bases from V and 2 bases from J, leaving 13 bases between. This CDR3 contains 14 residues. This sample is drawn from a study of Graves' ophthalmopathy and Graves' hyperthyroidism. Study observations and caveats: Blood contained most expanded thyroid clonotypes exceeding 0.001 frequency.

Scientists amplified the TCR beta CDR3 regions from RNA transcripts. First-round RT-PCR employed HTBI primers, with a second-round multiplex PCR after it. Using its own MiXCR run on the multiplex PCR reads, TCRdb lists one record per CDR3 protein. The table lists 650,000 to 900,000 distinct CDR3 sequences, roughly 40% of them singletons, with less than 55% in the top ten. The rearrangement links TRBV20-1 to TRBJ2-7, with D perhaps being TRBD1 or TRBD2 (5 bases each). This receptor was obtained from an adult man with Graves' ophthalmopathy. The sequencing sample was made of peripheral blood. CDR3 in amino acids: CSARIRDETYEQYF. Here the CDR3 DNA reads TGCAGTGCTAGAATCCGGGACGAAACCTACGAGCAGTACTTC.